The next 29 T cell receptor beta chains were all read from a single sample in a study of T-cell reconstitution after alpha-beta-depleted transplantation in children. It was with unique molecular identifiers that the TCRbeta library was prepared. Using its own MiXCR run on the PCR reads, TCRdb lists one record per CDR3 protein. This sample yields approximately 640,000 distinct CDR3 sequences, of which around 17% are seen a single time; 1.1% belongs to the top ten. This specimen was PBMCs from the stem cell graft donor, taken from the stem cell graft. Source of these receptors: a human donor who donated a stem cell graft to a child with acute myeloid leukemia.

This sequence joins TRBV12-3 or TRBV12-4 and TRBJ2-1; D tentatively fits TRBD1 or TRBD2 (5 bases each). V was trimmed by 2 bases and J by 10 bases, leaving 18 bases between them. The length of the CDR3 is 15 residues. The CDR3 loop is CASSLMRDGSWEQFF. The CDR3 DNA is TGTGCCAGCAGTTTAATGAGGGACGGTTCGTGGGAGCAGTTCTTC.

This clonotype showed up many times. The J gene is TRBJ2-1, the V gene TRBV20-1; TRBD1 matches 8 bases. The CDR3 sequence is 14 residues long. Germline trimming cut 1 base from V and 7 bases from J; bases unmatched to any gene: 6. Germline CDR1 and CDR2: DFQATT and SNEGSKA (reference sequence). CDR3 sequence: CSARVPDRANEQFF. CDR3 coding DNA: TGCAGTGCTAGAGTACCGGACAGGGCGAATGAGCAGTTCTTC.

This clonotype was seen many times. V and J are TRBV9 and TRBJ1-1, with a weak D call TRBD1 (6 bases). Germline CDR1 reads SGDLS; CDR2 reads YYNGEE. The CDR3 is 14 residues long. Trimming removed 3 bases from V and 5 bases from J, with 14 bases in between. For the CDR3, the DNA is TGTGCCAGCAGCGCGGAAGGGGGTTTGACTGAAGCTTTCTTT. This gives the protein CASSAEGGLTEAFF.

This clonotype occurred many times. This chain joins TRBV20-1 and TRBJ2-2; D is unresolved. The CDR3 extends over 14 amino acids. V lost 0 bases and J 4 bases, leaving 9 bases between the germline ends. Germline loops: CDR1 DFQATT, CDR2 SNEGSKA (reference sequence). CDR3 in DNA: TGCAGTGCTAGAGACCCTTCGGGCACCGGGGAGCTGTTTTTT. Translation: CSARDPSGTGELFF.

The rearrangement joins TRBV7-9 to TRBJ1-2; the match to TRBD1 covers 7 bases. The CDR3 runs to 12 residues. J was trimmed by 10 bases and V by 3 bases; bases with no gene match: 5. The germline CDR1 and CDR2 sequences are SEHNR and FQNEAQ (reference sequence). The DNA for the CDR3 is TGTGCCAGCAGCTTGACAGGGTTGGTCTACACCTTC. As protein: CASSLTGLVYTF. The full variable domain, in which reference TRBV7-9 and TRBJ1-2 provide the parts outside the CDR3, is DTGVSQNPRHKITKRGQNVTFRCDPISEHNRLYWYRQTLGQGPEFLTYFQNEAQLEKSRLLSDRFSAERPKGSFSTLEIQRTEQGDSAMYLCASSLTGLVYTFGSGTRLTVV.

This clonotype came up many times. The CDR3 nucleotides are TGCAGTGCTAGAGAGTGGACTAGCACAGATACGCAGTATTTT. This gives the protein CSAREWTSTDTQYF. The chain is built from TRBV20-1 and TRBJ2-3; maybe TRBD2 (5 bases). V lost 0 bases, J lost 0 bases, and 7 bases lay in between. From germline, CDR1 is DFQATT and CDR2 SNEGSKA (reference sequence). The CDR3 extends over 14 amino acids.

Of note for this clonotype: Given a much more abundant clone one base away, this may be a read error. The gene calls are TRBV29-1 and TRBJ2-1, with D possibly called TRBD1 or TRBD2 (5 bases each). Germline V gene data show CDR1 as SQVTM and CDR2 as ANQGSEA. This CDR3 spans 12 amino acids. Trimming shortened V by 4 bases and J by 12 bases, and 16 bases separated the two germline ends. The CDR3 loop reads CSVVPLGDGQFF. The CDR3 bases are TGCAGCGTTGTTCCCTTGGGGGATGGGCAGTTCTTC.

The chain has TRBV7-9 and TRBJ2-5, with 10 bases that match TRBD1. CDR3 length: 15 residues. CDR1 SEHNR and CDR2 FQNEAQ come from the germline V gene (reference sequence). J was trimmed by 4 bases and V by 4 bases; bases with no gene match: 6. The CDR3 sequence is CASSWGDRGRETQYF. For the CDR3, the DNA is TGTGCCAGCAGCTGGGGGGACAGGGGTCGAGAGACCCAGTACTTC.

The chain is built from TRBV12-3 or TRBV12-4 and TRBJ1-5, with 7 positions matching TRBD1. The ends lost 7 bases at V and 6 bases at J; junction bases unmatched: 9. The CDR3 has 14 amino acids. Here the CDR3 DNA reads TGTGCCAGCACCTCTCAGACAGGGTTTCAGCCCCAGCATTTT. Protein product: CASTSQTGFQPQHF.

The chain uses TRBV20-1 and TRBJ2-2; D unresolved. Germline V gene data show CDR1 as DFQATT and CDR2 as SNEGSKA (reference sequence). This CDR3 region has 14 residues. Trimming removed 0 bases at V and 3 bases at J, with 8 bases between. Here the CDR3 reads CSAREATDTGELFF. The CDR3 bases are TGCAGTGCTAGAGAGGCGACGGACACCGGGGAGCTGTTTTTT.

This clonotype occurred many times. The chain combines TRBV5-1 with TRBJ2-7, with D maybe TRBD1 (6 bases). The V gene's germline CDR1 is SGHRS and CDR2 YFSETQ. V lost 4 bases, J lost 4 bases, and 18 bases lay in between. CDR3 size: 15 residues. In nucleotides, the CDR3 is TGCGCCAGCAGCCCAGAGACAGGAGAGGGGTACGAGCAGTACTTC. Translation gives CASSPETGEGYEQYF.

This clonotype was recorded at least ten times. The chain employs TRBV7-2 and TRBJ2-7; 10 bases agree with TRBD2. After removal of 5 bases from V and 1 base from J, the junction contained 5 bases not matched to a gene. CDR1 is SGHTA and CDR2 is FQGNSA in the germline V gene. The CDR3 sequence is 15 residues long. This CDR3 reads CASSKIAGGSYEQYF. CDR3 DNA: TGTGCCAGCAGCAAAATAGCGGGGGGTTCCTACGAGCAGTACTTC.

This chain connects TRBV7-8 to TRBJ2-7; D gene unclear. The V and J ends lost 1 base and 5 bases respectively, with 9 bases between them. The CDR3 has 13 residues. CDR1 is SGHVS and CDR2 is FQNEAQ in the germline V gene. CDR3 sequence (DNA): TGTGCCAGCAGCTTAGGGTTTCGGGACGAGCAGTACTTC. Its translation is CASSLGFRDEQYF.

This clonotype was counted ten times or more. This rearrangement joins TRBV12-3 or TRBV12-4 to TRBJ2-2; no clear D gene. The CDR3 is 13 residues long. V gave up 5 bases and J gave up 3 bases, with 7 bases separating them. CDR3 loop: CASSHSDTGELFF. The DNA for the CDR3 is TGTGCCAGCAGTCACAGTGACACCGGGGAGCTGTTTTTT.

This clonotype was detected a few times. V usage is TRBV6-5 and J usage is TRBJ1-6; 7 nucleotides match TRBD1. J gave up 4 bases and V 3 bases, and 9 bases lay outside the gene matches. The germline V gene encodes CDR1 MNHEY and CDR2 SVGAGI. This CDR3 contains 17 residues. Here the CDR3 DNA reads TGTGCCAGCAGTTATGGCCCGGGACAGAATTATAATTCACCCCTCCACTTT. Translating it yields CASSYGPGQNYNSPLHF.

The table lists this clonotype with many counts. V usage is TRBV4-3 and J usage is TRBJ2-2; D unclear. The ends were cut back, 0 bases at V and 0 bases at J, with 8 bases in the middle. This CDR3 spans 16 amino acids. CDR1 LGHNA and CDR2 YSLEER come from the germline V gene. CDR3: CASSQEVGSNTGELFF. Written as DNA, the CDR3 is TGCGCCAGCAGCCAAGAAGTAGGATCGAACACCGGGGAGCTGTTTTTT.

This chain links TRBV5-1 with TRBJ1-1; D is perhaps TRBD1 (6 bases). Germline loops: CDR1 SGHRS, CDR2 YFSETQ. This CDR3 spans 16 amino acids. Trimming stripped 4 bases from V and 3 bases from J, with 19 bases between. CDR3 nucleotides: TGCGCCAGCAGCGCCGAGGGGGGGGCTCGGTACACTGAAGCTTTCTTT. It encodes CASSAEGGARYTEAFF.

A note on this clonotype: A much larger clone differs by one base, so this may be a read error. The chain combines TRBV12-3 or TRBV12-4 with TRBJ1-4, with a weak D call TRBD1 (6 bases). CDR3 length: 16 residues. CDR3 region: CASSYLPDSLSENLFF. The CDR3, as DNA: TGTGCCAGCAGTTACCTCCCGGACAGCTTGTCTGAAAACCTGTTTTTT.

This clonotype was counted only a few times. The chain combines TRBV5-1 with TRBJ1-1, with TRBD1 matching over 9 bases. From germline, CDR1 is SGHRS and CDR2 YFSETQ. CDR3 length: 14 residues. V trimming: 3 bases; J trimming: 7 bases; junction bases outside the gene matches: 7. The DNA of the CDR3 is TGCGCCAGCAGCTGGGACGGACAGGGGAATGAAGCTTTCTTT. It specifies CASSWDGQGNEAFF.

Ten or more counts support this clonotype. This chain links TRBV12-3 or TRBV12-4 with TRBJ1-6; D remains unclear. Trimming took 5 bases from V and 10 from J, leaving 9 bases between them. CDR3 size: 12 residues. The CDR3 protein is CASSNPRSPLHF. CDR3 bases: TGTGCCAGCAGTAACCCTAGATCACCCCTCCACTTT.

This chain joins TRBV13 and TRBJ2-1; 7 bases match TRBD2. With V trimmed by 5 bases and J by 5 bases, 6 bases remained unmatched. CDR1 is PRHDT, CDR2 FYEKMQ, per germline (reference sequence). The length of the CDR3 is 14 residues. This chain's CDR3 is CASSGLDSHNEQFF. The CDR3 bases are TGTGCCAGCAGCGGACTAGATAGCCACAATGAGCAGTTCTTC.

This clonotype was detected a few times. The genes are TRBV5-1 and TRBJ1-1; D remains ambiguous. The CDR3 extends over 15 amino acids. Germline V gene sequence: CDR1 SGHRS, CDR2 YFSETQ. Trimming stripped 0 bases from V and 0 bases from J, with 9 bases between. Here the CDR3 DNA reads TGCGCCAGCAGCTTGGACAGCTCAGTGAACACTGAAGCTTTCTTT. Protein sequence: CASSLDSSVNTEAFF.

This clonotype turned up a few times. The chain is built from TRBV20-1 and TRBJ1-5, with D hard to call. CDR1 DFQATT and CDR2 SNEGSKA come from the germline V gene (reference sequence). CDR3 size: 16 residues. The ends were cut back, 0 bases at V and 2 bases at J, with 14 bases in the middle. In DNA, the CDR3 is TGCAGTGCTAGAGATTTCGGGAGAAGGGGCAATCAGCCCCAGCATTTT. It translates to CSARDFGRRGNQPQHF.

This clonotype turned up a few times. This chain connects TRBV9 to TRBJ2-2; D unresolved. The CDR3 spans 12 residues. Per germline, CDR1 SGDLS and CDR2 YYNGEE. Between the trimmed V and J ends, which lost 4 bases and 6 bases, there was a span of 7 bases. Here the CDR3 reads CASSPQPGELFF. The CDR3 DNA is TGTGCCAGCAGCCCCCAGCCCGGGGAGCTGTTTTTT. Supplemented by reference TRBV9 and TRBJ2-2, the full variable domain reads DSGVTQTPKHLITATGQRVTLRCSPRSGDLSVYWYQQSLDQGLQFLIQYYNGEERAKGNILERFSAQQFPDLHSELNLSSLELGDSALYFCASSPQPGELFFGEGSRLTVL.

This clonotype was found a few times. This sequence joins TRBV20-1 and TRBJ1-5; D might be TRBD1 (6 bases). CDR3 length: 14 residues. CDR1 is DFQATT and CDR2 is SNEGSKA in the germline V gene (reference sequence). V shed 5 bases and J shed 4 bases, with 15 bases lying between them. DNA of the CDR3: TGCAGTGCTCACGACAGGAAGGGAAATCAGCCCCAGCATTTT. It is translated as CSAHDRKGNQPQHF.

This chain uses TRBV11-1 with TRBJ1-5, with 7 bases that match TRBD1. J was trimmed by 3 bases and V by 5 bases; bases with no gene match: 7. This CDR3 contains 15 residues. The germline gives CDR1 SGHAT, CDR2 FQDESV (reference sequence). This CDR3 reads CASSPPGQPNQPQHF. In nucleotides, the CDR3 is TGTGCCAGCAGCCCCCCGGGACAGCCCAATCAGCCCCAGCATTTT.

The CDR3 reads CATSDPTTNQPQHF. CDR3 nucleotide sequence: TGTGCCACCAGTGATCCCACAACTAATCAGCCCCAGCATTTT. This chain joins TRBV24-1 and TRBJ1-5; D not resolved. CDR3 length equals 14 residues. V was cut by 3 bases and J by 4 bases, with 9 bases left in between. Germline V gene data show CDR1 as KGHDR and CDR2 as SFDVKD.

The chain is built from TRBV12-3 or TRBV12-4 and TRBJ2-2; TRBD1 or TRBD2 may be the D gene (5 bases each). Trimming left V 7 bases short and J 7 bases short, with 16 bases between. The CDR3 has 14 residues. The CDR3 coding sequence is TGTGCCAGCAACCCGGGACCTAGGGGCGGGGAGCTGTTTTTT. This translates into CASNPGPRGGELFF.

The chain is built from TRBV20-1 and TRBJ1-1; D is unclear. Trimming took 0 bases from V and 0 from J, leaving 20 bases between them. Germline V gene sequence: CDR1 DFQATT, CDR2 SNEGSKA (reference sequence). This CDR3 has 18 residues. The CDR3 sequence: CSARDRQDQIVLNTEAFF. Here the CDR3 DNA reads TGCAGTGCTAGAGATCGGCAGGACCAAATAGTCCTGAACACTGAAGCTTTCTTT.